These 13 T cell receptor beta chains originate from one sample sequenced in a study of T cells after yellow fever vaccination. TCRdb itself ran the 5' RACE reads through MiXCR, one entry per CDR3 protein. The table records 300,000 to 450,000 distinct CDR3 sequences, about 6.2% of them present only once. The material sequenced was PBMCs, taken 5 days after the yellow fever booster vaccination. The receptors come from a man aged 25-45 years who received the YFV17D yellow fever vaccine.

In this sample, this clonotype turned up a few times. V and J are TRBV12-3 or TRBV12-4 and TRBJ1-4; tentatively, D is TRBD1 (5 bases). Trimming removed 6 bases from V and 8 bases from J, with 16 bases in between. This CDR3 spans 14 amino acids. CDR3 loop: CASSHSRAGEKLFF. The CDR3 DNA reads TGTGCCAGCAGCCACTCCAGGGCGGGCGAAAAACTGTTTTTT.

There are a few counts of this clonotype. The chain joins TRBV20-1 to TRBJ2-5, with 12 bases that match TRBD2. This CDR3 has 16 residues. Germline CDR1 DFQATT, CDR2 SNEGSKA (reference sequence). V dropped 1 base and J dropped 6; count of bases not matched to a gene: 9. CDR3 region: CSARVGAGTSGQTQYF. The DNA of the CDR3 is TGCAGTGCTAGAGTGGGAGCCGGGACTAGCGGGCAGACCCAGTACTTC.

Many counts were recorded for this clonotype. J is TRBJ2-1 and V is TRBV7-8; a possible D gene is TRBD1 (5 bases). The CDR3 extends over 15 amino acids. Germline lookup yields CDR1 SGHVS and CDR2 FQNEAQ. V lost 2 bases to trimming and J lost 3 bases, with 11 bases between them. This chain's CDR3 is CASSLYMGHYNEQFF. CDR3 bases: TGTGCCAGCAGCTTATATATGGGGCACTACAATGAGCAGTTCTTC.

This clonotype was detected a few times. The V call is TRBV11-2, the J call TRBJ2-3; TRBD2 matches 7 bases. The length of the CDR3 is 19 residues. The V gene's germline CDR1 is SGHAT and CDR2 FQNNGV. V trimming: 3 bases; J trimming: 4 bases; junction bases outside the gene matches: 19. The CDR3 reads CASSFYHLTLGGGSDTQYF. CDR3 DNA: TGTGCCAGCAGCTTCTACCATCTGACGCTGGGGGGGGGATCAGATACGCAGTATTTT.

CDR3 sequence (DNA): TGCAGTGCGGCCGGGACACTGAACAATGAGCAGTTCTTC. It yields the protein CSAAGTLNNEQFF. The chain couples TRBV20-1 to TRBJ2-1; possibly TRBD1 for D (6 bases). The germline CDR1 and CDR2 sequences are DFQATT and SNEGSKA (reference sequence). V lost 6 bases and J 5 bases, leaving 14 bases between the germline ends. The CDR3 length is 13 residues.

The sample holds many counts of this clonotype. This sequence joins TRBV5-4 and TRBJ2-7; TRBD2 agrees at 7 bases. In germline, CDR1 is SGHNT, CDR2 YYREEE (reference sequence). Trimming cost V 4 bases and J 0 bases; bases outside gene matches: 10. The CDR3 has 16 residues. CDR3 nucleotides: TGTGCCAGCAGCCCGACAACTAGCGTGAGCTCCTACGAGCAGTACTTC. Translating gives CASSPTTSVSSYEQYF.

This clonotype was picked up a small number of times. CDR3 nucleotides: TGTGCCAGCAGTTATAGGGGGGACGAGCAGTACTTC. It codes for CASSYRGDEQYF. The rearrangement links TRBV12-3 or TRBV12-4 to TRBJ2-7; D is perhaps TRBD1 or TRBD2 (6 bases each). The CDR3 extends over 12 amino acids. V lost 4 bases and J lost 5, with 9 bases in between.

Many counts were recorded for this clonotype. This chain uses TRBV12-3 or TRBV12-4 with TRBJ1-1; D unclear. V gave up 3 bases and J gave up 6 bases, with 14 bases separating them. This CDR3 has 14 residues. CDR3 in DNA: TGTGCCAGCAGTTTCGGTCGACTAGGTGCTGAAGCTTTCTTT. Its translation: CASSFGRLGAEAFF.

This clonotype was recorded many times. The J gene is TRBJ2-7, the V gene TRBV7-2, with D hard to call. Germline assignment: CDR1 SGHTA and CDR2 FQGNSA. V was cut by 2 bases and J by 4 bases, with 12 bases left in between. The CDR3 has 14 amino acids. CDR3 loop: CASSLRDSRYEQYF. The CDR3 DNA follows: TGTGCCAGCAGCTTAAGGGATTCCCGTTACGAGCAGTACTTC. Full variable domain (missing parts from reference TRBV7-2 and TRBJ2-7): GAGVSQSPSNKVTEKGKDVELRCDPISGHTALYWYRQSLGQGLEFLIYFQGNSAPDKSGLPSDRFSAERTGGSVSTLTIQRTQQEDSAVYLCASSLRDSRYEQYFGPGTRLTVT.

The sample holds a few counts of this clonotype. The J gene is TRBJ2-2, the V gene TRBV20-1; the match to TRBD1 covers 8 bases. V shed 2 bases and J 1 base; nucleotides not matched to a gene: 3. Germline CDR1 and CDR2: DFQATT and SNEGSKA (reference sequence). The CDR3 runs 15 residues. This chain's CDR3 is CSARIGQGNTGELFF. The CDR3 DNA sequence: TGCAGTGCTAGAATTGGACAGGGGAACACCGGGGAGCTGTTTTTT.

The J gene is TRBJ1-5, the V gene TRBV5-5; D gene uncertain. Deletions cut 3 bases from V and 6 bases from J, with 7 bases between. This CDR3 has 12 residues. Germline V CDR1 and CDR2: SGHKS, YYEKEE (reference sequence). The CDR3 reads CASSSWGQPQHF. The CDR3 coding sequence is TGTGCCAGCAGCTCTTGGGGTCAGCCCCAGCATTTT.

J is TRBJ2-7 and V is TRBV18, with unresolved D. The germline V gene has CDR1 KGHSH and CDR2 LQKENI. Trimming pared 0 bases from V and 0 bases from J, leaving 6 bases between. CDR3 length: 14 amino acids. As DNA, the CDR3 is TGTGCCAGCTCACCACCGTTACTCTCCTACGAGCAGTACTTC. Translation: CASSPPLLSYEQYF.

The rearrangement links TRBV5-1 to TRBJ2-3; D is undetermined. CDR1 and CDR2 from the germline V gene are SGHRS and YFSETQ. This CDR3 is built from 13 residues. V dropped 4 bases and J dropped 6 bases, with 12 bases sitting between them. The CDR3 sequence: CASSTDPRDTQYF. Written as DNA, the CDR3 is TGCGCCAGCAGCACAGACCCCAGGGATACGCAGTATTTT.